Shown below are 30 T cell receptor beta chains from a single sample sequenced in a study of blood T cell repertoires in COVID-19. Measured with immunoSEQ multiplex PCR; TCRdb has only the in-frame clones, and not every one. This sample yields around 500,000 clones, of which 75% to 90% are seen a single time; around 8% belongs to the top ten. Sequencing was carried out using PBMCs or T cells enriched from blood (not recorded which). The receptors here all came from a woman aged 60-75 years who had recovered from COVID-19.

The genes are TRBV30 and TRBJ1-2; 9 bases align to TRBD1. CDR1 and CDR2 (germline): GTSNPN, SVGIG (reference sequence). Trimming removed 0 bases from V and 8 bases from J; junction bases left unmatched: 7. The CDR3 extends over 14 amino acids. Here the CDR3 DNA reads TGTGCCTGGAGTGTACTGGGACAGGGCGGGGGCTACACCTTC. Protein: CAWSVLGQGGGYTF. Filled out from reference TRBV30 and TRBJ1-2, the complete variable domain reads SQTIHQWPATLVQPVGSPLSLECTVEGTSNPNLYWYRQAAGRGLQLLFYSVGIGQISSEVPQNLSASRPQDRQFILSSKKLLLSDSGFYLCAWSVLGQGGGYTFGSGTRLTVV.

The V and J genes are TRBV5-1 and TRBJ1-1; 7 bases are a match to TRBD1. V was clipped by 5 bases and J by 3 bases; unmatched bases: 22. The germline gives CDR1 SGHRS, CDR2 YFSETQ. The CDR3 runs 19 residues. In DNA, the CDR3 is TGCGCCAGCAGAGCAGGGGGGACACTGAAGCTTTCTCCGGACACTGAAGCTTTCTTT. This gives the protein CASRAGGTLKLSPDTEAFF. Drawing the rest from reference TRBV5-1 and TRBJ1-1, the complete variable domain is KAGVTQTPRYLIKTRGQQVTLSCSPISGHRSVSWYQQTPGQGLQFLFEYFSETQRNKGNFPGRFSGRQFSNSRSEMNVSTLELGDSALYLCASRAGGTLKLSPDTEAFFGQGTRLTVV.

This CDR3 reads CASSHGLETQYF. CDR3 nucleotide sequence: TGTGCCAGCAGCCACGGACTGGAGACCCAGTACTTC. V gene TRBV12-3 or TRBV12-4 combines with J gene TRBJ2-5; perhaps TRBD2 as D (5 bases). Trimming stripped 6 bases from V and 5 bases from J, with 10 bases between. The CDR3 extends over 12 amino acids.

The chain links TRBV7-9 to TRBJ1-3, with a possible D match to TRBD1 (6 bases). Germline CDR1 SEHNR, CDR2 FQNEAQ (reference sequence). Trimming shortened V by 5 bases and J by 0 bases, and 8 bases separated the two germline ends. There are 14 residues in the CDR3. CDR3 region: CASSRTDSGNTIYF. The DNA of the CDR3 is TGTGCCAGCAGCCGGACAGACTCTGGAAACACCATATATTTT.

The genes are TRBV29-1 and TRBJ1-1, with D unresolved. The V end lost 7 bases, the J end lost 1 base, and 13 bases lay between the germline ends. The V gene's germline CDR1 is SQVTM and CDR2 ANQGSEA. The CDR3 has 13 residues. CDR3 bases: TGCAGCGCTAAGACATCGAGGAACACTGAAGCTTTCTTT. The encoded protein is CSAKTSRNTEAFF.

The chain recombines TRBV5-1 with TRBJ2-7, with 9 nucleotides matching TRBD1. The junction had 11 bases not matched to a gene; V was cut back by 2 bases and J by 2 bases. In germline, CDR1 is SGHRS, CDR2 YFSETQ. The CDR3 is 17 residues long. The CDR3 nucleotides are TGCGCCAGCAGCTTTAATCCCGTGGGACAGGGAGCCTACGAGCAGTACTTC. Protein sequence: CASSFNPVGQGAYEQYF.

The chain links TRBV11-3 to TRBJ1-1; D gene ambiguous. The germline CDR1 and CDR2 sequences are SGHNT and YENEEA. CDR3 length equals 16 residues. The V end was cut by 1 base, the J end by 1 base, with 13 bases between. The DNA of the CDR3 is TGTGCCAGCAGCTTAGTTCCCAGCCCAGGGAACACTGAAGCTTTCTTT. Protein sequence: CASSLVPSPGNTEAFF. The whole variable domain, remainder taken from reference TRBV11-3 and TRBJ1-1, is EAGVVQSPRYKIIEKKQPVAFWCNPISGHNTLYWYLQNLGQGPELLIRYENEEAVDDSQLPKDRFSAERLKGVDSTLKIQPAELGDSAVYLCASSLVPSPGNTEAFFGQGTRLTVV.

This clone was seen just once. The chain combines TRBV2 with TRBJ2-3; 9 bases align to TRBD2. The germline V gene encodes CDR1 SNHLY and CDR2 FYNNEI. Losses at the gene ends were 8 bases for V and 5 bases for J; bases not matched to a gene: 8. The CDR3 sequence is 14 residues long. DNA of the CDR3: TGTGCCAGCTGGGCGGGGGGGCGTGGAGATACGCAGTATTTT. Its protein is CASWAGGRGDTQYF. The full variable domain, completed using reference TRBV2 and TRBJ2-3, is EPEVTQTPSHQVTQMGQEVILRCVPISNHLYFYWYRQILGQKVEFLVSFYNNEISEKSEIFDDQFSVERPDGSNFTLKIRSTKLEDSAMYFCASWAGGRGDTQYFGPGTRLTVL.

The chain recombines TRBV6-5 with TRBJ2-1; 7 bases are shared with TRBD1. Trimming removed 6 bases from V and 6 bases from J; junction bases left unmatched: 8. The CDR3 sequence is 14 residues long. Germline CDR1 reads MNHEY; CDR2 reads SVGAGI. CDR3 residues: CASSYDRVTNEQFF. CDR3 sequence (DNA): TGTGCCAGCAGCTACGACAGGGTGACCAATGAGCAGTTCTTC.

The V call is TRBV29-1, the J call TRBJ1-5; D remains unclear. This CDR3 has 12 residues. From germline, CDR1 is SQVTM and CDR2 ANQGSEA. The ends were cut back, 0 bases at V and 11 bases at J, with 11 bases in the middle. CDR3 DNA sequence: TGCAGCGTTGAAGATCCGACGGGAGCCCAGCATTTT. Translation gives CSVEDPTGAQHF.

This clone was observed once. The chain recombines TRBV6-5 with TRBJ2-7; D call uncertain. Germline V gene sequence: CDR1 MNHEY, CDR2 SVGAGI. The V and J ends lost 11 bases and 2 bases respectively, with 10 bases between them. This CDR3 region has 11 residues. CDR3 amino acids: CARERAYEQYV. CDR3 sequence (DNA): TGTGCCCGCGAACGGGCCTACGAGCAGTACGTC.

In nucleotides, the CDR3 is TGCAGCGTTGAATCCTCGACTAGCGACGAGCAGTACGTC. Encoded protein: CSVESSTSDEQYV. The chain combines TRBV29-1 with TRBJ2-7; 8 bases line up with TRBD2. V lost 2 bases to trimming and J lost 5 bases; unmatched junction nucleotides: 5. CDR1 and CDR2 from the germline V gene are SQVTM and ANQGSEA. There are 13 residues in the CDR3.

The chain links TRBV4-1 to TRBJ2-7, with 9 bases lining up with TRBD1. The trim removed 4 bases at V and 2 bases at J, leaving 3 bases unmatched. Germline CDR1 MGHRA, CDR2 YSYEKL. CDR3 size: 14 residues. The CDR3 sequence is CASSLGQGTYEQYF. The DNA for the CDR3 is TGCGCCAGCAGCCTGGGACAGGGCACCTACGAGCAGTACTTC.

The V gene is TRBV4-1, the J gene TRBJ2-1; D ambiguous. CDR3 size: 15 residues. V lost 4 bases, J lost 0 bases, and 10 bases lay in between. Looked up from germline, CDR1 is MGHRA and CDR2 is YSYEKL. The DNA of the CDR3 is TGCGCCAGCAGCCCTACAGTTCCCTCCTACAATGAGCAGTTCTTC. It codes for CASSPTVPSYNEQFF.

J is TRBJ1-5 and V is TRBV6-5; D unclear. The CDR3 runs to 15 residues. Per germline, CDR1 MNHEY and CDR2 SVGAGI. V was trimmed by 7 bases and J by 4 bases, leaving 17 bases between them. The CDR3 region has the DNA TGTGCCAGCACCATAGCTCTTGGGAGTAATCAGCCCCAGCATTTT. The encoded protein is CASTIALGSNQPQHF.

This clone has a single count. DNA of the CDR3: TGTGCCAGCAGTGGCAGGGAATTGAACACTGAAGCTTTCTTT. It translates to CASSGRELNTEAFF. The J gene is TRBJ1-1, the V gene TRBV25-1, with D maybe TRBD1 (5 bases). The CDR3 covers 14 residues. Trimming cost V 4 bases and J 0 bases, with 9 bases left between them. Per the germline V gene, CDR1 is MGHDK and CDR2 is SYGVNS.

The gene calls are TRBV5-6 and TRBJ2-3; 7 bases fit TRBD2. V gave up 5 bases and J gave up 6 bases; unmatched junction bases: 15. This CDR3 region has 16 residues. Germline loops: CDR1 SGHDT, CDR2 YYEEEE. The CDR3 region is CASSPDRRLAPDTQYF. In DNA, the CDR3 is TGTGCCAGCAGTCCCGACCGCAGACTAGCACCGGATACGCAGTATTTT.

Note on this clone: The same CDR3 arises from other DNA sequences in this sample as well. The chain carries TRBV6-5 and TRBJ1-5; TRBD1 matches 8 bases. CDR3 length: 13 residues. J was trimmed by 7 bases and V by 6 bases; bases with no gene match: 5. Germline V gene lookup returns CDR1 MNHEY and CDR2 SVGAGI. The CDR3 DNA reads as TGTGCCAGCAGGCCACAGGGGGGCCAGCCCCAGCATTTT. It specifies CASRPQGGQPQHF.

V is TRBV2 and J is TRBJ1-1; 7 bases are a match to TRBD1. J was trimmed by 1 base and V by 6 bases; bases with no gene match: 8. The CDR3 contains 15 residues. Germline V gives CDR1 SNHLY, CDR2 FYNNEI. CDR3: CASRAPGQPNTEAFF. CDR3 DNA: TGTGCCAGCAGAGCACCGGGACAGCCGAACACTGAAGCTTTCTTT.

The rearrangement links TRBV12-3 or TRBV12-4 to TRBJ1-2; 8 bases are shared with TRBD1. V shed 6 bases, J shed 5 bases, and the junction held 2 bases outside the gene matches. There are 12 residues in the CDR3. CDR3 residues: CASRGQAYGYTF. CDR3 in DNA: TGTGCCAGCAGGGGACAGGCTTATGGCTACACCTTC.

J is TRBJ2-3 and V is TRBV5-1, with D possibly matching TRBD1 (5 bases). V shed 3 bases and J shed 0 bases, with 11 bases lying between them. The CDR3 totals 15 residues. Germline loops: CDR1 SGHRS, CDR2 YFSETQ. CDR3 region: CASSSDTASTDTQYF. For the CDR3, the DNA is TGCGCCAGCAGCTCGGACACGGCTAGCACAGATACGCAGTATTTT.

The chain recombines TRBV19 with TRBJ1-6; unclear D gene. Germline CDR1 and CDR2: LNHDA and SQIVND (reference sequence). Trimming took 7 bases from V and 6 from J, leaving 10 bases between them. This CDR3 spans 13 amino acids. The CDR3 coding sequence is TGTGCCAGTACGAGGGCAGGTAATTCACCCCTCCACTTT. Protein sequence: CASTRAGNSPLHF.

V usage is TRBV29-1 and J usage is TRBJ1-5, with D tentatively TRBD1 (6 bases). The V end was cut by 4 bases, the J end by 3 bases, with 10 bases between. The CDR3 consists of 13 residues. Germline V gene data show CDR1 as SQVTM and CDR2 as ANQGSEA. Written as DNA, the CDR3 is TGCAGCGTTGCAGGGGCTCCCAATCAGCCCCAGCATTTT. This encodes CSVAGAPNQPQHF.

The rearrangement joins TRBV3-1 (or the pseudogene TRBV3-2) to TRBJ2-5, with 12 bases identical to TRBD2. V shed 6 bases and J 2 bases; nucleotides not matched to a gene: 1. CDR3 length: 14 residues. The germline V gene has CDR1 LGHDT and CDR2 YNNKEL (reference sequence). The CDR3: CASRTSGGQETQYF. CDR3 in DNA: TGTGCCAGCAGGACTAGCGGGGGACAAGAGACCCAGTACTTC.

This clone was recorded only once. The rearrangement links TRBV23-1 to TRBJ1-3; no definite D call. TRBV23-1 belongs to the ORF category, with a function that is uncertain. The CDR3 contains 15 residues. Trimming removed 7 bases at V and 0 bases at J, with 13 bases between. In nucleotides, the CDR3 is TGCGCCAGCACCCGTGGTCGTAGCTCTGGAAACACCATATATTTT. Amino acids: CASTRGRSSGNTIYF.

CDR3 nucleotide sequence: TGCGCCAGCAGCTCGGGAAGTAGCGGCCAAGAGACCCAGTACTTC. The encoded protein is CASSSGSSGQETQYF. V usage is TRBV5-1 and J usage is TRBJ2-5; tentatively, D is TRBD2 (6 bases). The CDR3 totals 15 residues. V was trimmed by 3 bases and J by 1 base, leaving 13 bases between them. The V gene's germline CDR1 is SGHRS and CDR2 YFSETQ.

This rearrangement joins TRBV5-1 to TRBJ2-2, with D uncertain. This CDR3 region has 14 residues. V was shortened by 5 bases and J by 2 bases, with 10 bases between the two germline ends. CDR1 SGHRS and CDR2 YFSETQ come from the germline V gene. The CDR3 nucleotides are TGCGCCAGCAGGGCTGACACAAACACCGGGGAGCTGTTTTTT. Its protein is CASRADTNTGELFF.

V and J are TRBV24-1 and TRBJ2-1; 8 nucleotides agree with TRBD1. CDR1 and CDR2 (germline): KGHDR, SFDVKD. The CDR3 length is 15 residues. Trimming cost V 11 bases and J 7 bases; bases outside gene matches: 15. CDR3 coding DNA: TGTGCCATAGAAGACACCGGGACAGGTGGGAATGAGCAGTTCTTC. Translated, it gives CAIEDTGTGGNEQFF.

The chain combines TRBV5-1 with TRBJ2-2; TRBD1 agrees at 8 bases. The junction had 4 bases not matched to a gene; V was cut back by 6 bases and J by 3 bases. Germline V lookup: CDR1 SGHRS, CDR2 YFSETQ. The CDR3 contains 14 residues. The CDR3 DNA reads TGCGCCAGCACCTGGGGACAGGACACCGGGGAGCTGTTTTTT. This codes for CASTWGQDTGELFF.

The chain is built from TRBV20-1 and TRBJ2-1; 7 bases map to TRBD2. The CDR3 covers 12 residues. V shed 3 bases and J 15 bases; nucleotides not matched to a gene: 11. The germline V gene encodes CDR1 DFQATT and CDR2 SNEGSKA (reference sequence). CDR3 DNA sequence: TGCAGTGCTAGTATAGGCGGGGGTCAGGGGTTCTTC. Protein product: CSASIGGGQGFF.